The TCR beta chain under discussion was sequenced for a study of cytomegalovirus exposure and HLA in healthy donors. V lost 3 bases to trimming and J lost 8 bases; unmatched junction nucleotides: 11. CDR1 is LNHNV and CDR2 is YYDKDF in the germline V gene (reference sequence). The CDR3 extends over 16 amino acids. This clone was observed a handful of times. 60 Vbeta and 13 Jbeta primers were used in PCR. The protocol was immunoSEQ multiplex PCR, while the TCRdb copy is restricted to in-frame clones and leaves out a portion. This table holds 150,000 to 200,000 clones, around 81% found once. This receptor was taken from a woman between 18 and 29 years old in good health and CMV-seropositive. Material for sequencing was PBMCs. The V call is TRBV15, the J call TRBJ2-1, with 9 bases that match TRBD2. CDR3 sequence (DNA): TGTGCCACCAGCAGGGGGGTGGCGGGGGGGCTCCATGAGCAGTTCTTC. Amino acids: CATSRGVAGGLHEQFF.